These T cell receptor beta chains were read from a single sample in a study of blood T cell repertoires in COVID-19. Clones were read by immunoSEQ multiplex PCR, and TCRdb kept only the in-frame ones, dropping some. The data show over 300,000 clones, 89% seen once. Sequenced: peripheral blood. The origin of the receptors is a man in his forties with acute or convalescent COVID-19. The CDR3 runs from the conserved cysteine through the conserved F or W. A D gene is named only where the DNA matches it firmly. Rows may omit the clone size; those that give it use once, few, many or a size class.

cdr3_aa,cdr3_nt,j_call,d_call,clone_size,v_call
CASILAGVYNEQFF,TGTGCCAGCATACTAGCGGGGGTTTACAATGAGCAGTTCTTC,TRBJ2-1,TRBD2,few,TRBV28
CASSIGLHTEAFF,TGTGCCAGCAGCATCGGACTGCACACTGAAGCTTTCTTT,TRBJ1-1,.,.,TRBV7-2
CASSPGGGSETQYF,TGTGCCAGCTCACCAGGCGGGGGGTCGGAGACCCAGTACTTC,TRBJ2-5,TRBD2,.,TRBV18
CASSLSINSGSSYNEQFF,TGTGCCAGCAGTTTATCGATCAATAGCGGGAGCTCCTACAATGAGCAGTTCTTC,TRBJ2-1,TRBD2,.,TRBV27
CASSSSRYVVSGELFF,TGTGCCAGCAGCTCCTCTAGATATGTCGTCTCCGGGGAGCTGTTTTTT,TRBJ2-2,.,.,TRBV5-6
CASSVEQGRNTGELFF,TGTGCCAGCAGCGTAGAACAGGGGAGGAACACCGGGGAGCTGTTTTTT,TRBJ2-2,TRBD1,.,TRBV9
CASRRSGTVLAKNIQYF,TGTGCCAGCCGGCGCTCCGGGACAGTCCTAGCCAAAAACATTCAGTACTTC,TRBJ2-4,TRBD1,.,TRBV28
CASSLGDRVNTEAFF,TGTGCCAGCAGCTTAGGGGACAGGGTGAACACTGAAGCTTTCTTT,TRBJ1-1,TRBD1,.,TRBV11-1
CASSSLSVTEAFF,TGTGCCAGCAGTTCCCTTTCAGTCACTGAAGCTTTCTTT,TRBJ1-1,.,.,TRBV12-3/TRBV12-4
CASSVGTGRGYTF,TGTGCCAGCAGCGTGGGGACAGGACGCGGCTACACCTTC,TRBJ1-2,TRBD1,.,TRBV7-9
CASSGRTTGSRFF,TGCGCCAGCAGCGGCCGAACGACAGGGAGTCGGTTCTTC,TRBJ2-1,TRBD1,.,TRBV5-1
CASSTRTTQETQYF,TGTGCCAGCAGCACTAGGACTACTCAAGAGACCCAGTACTTC,TRBJ2-5,.,.,TRBV7-2
CASSLSKESSGNTIYF,TGTGCCAGCAGCTTGAGCAAGGAGAGCTCTGGAAACACCATATATTTT,TRBJ1-3,.,.,TRBV5-4
CASSYRTSGSSNTQYF,TGTGCCAGCAGTTATCGGACTAGCGGGAGTTCAAATACGCAGTATTTT,TRBJ2-3,TRBD2,.,TRBV28
CASSYGTGAYEQYF,TGTGCCAGCAGTTACGGGACAGGGGCCTACGAGCAGTACTTC,TRBJ2-7,TRBD1,.,TRBV27
CASSLPSSNYGYTF,TGTGCCAGCAGTTTACCCAGTTCTAACTATGGCTACACCTTC,TRBJ1-2,.,.,TRBV28
CASTLGGAGEQFF,TGTGCCAGCACCCTGGGAGGGGCGGGGGAGCAGTTCTTC,TRBJ2-1,TRBD2,.,TRBV12-3/TRBV12-4
CASSPDRTSYSSYEQYF,TGTGCCAGCAGTCCGGACAGGACCTCGTACAGCTCCTACGAGCAGTACTTC,TRBJ2-7,TRBD1,.,TRBV27